A single sample gave rise to the 16 T cell receptor beta chains below, sequenced in a study of PD-1 blockade in classical Hodgkin lymphoma. Time point reported: cycle 4 day 1 (C4D1), after five to seven weeks of nivolumab. Patients all relapsed after autologous stem cell transplantation, and there was variation in brentuximab vedotin exposure. Profiling relied on immunoSEQ multiplex PCR, and the TCRdb table lists in-frame clones only, not all of them. The data contain some 90,000 clones, roughly 73% of them singletons. The input for sequencing was peripheral blood mononuclear cells (PBMCs), taken before the fourth cycle of nivolumab. Receptor source: a human donor with classical Hodgkin lymphoma.

This clone was observed a single time. The rearrangement uses TRBV7-9 and TRBJ2-2, with 7 bases fitting TRBD1. The J segment lost 4 bases and the V segment lost 4 bases, leaving 6 bases of the junction unmatched. Looked up from germline, CDR1 is SEHNR and CDR2 is FQNEAQ (reference sequence). The CDR3 sequence is 15 residues long. The CDR3 region is CASSSGTVGTGELFF. The CDR3 DNA reads TGTGCCAGCAGCTCCGGGACAGTAGGCACCGGGGAGCTGTTTTTT.

The chain employs TRBV5-4 and TRBJ2-6; D is possibly TRBD1 (5 bases). The CDR3 is made up of 15 amino acids. Trimming removed 5 bases at V and 4 bases at J, with 13 bases between. Per the germline V gene, CDR1 is SGHNT and CDR2 is YYREEE (reference sequence). CDR3 region: CASRQGARGANVLTF. Here the CDR3 DNA reads TGTGCCAGCAGACAAGGGGCTAGAGGGGCCAACGTCCTGACTTTC.

By share of the sample, this clone is medium-sized. The V call is TRBV9, the J call TRBJ2-1; D might be TRBD2 (5 bases). Germline lookup yields CDR1 SGDLS and CDR2 YYNGEE. The CDR3 is 15 residues long. Trimming stripped 0 bases from V and 4 bases from J, with 11 bases between. CDR3 coding DNA: TGTGCCAGCAGCGTAGCGGGGAGAAGGTACAATGAGCAGTTCTTC. Protein product: CASSVAGRRYNEQFF.

This chain joins TRBV7-3 and TRBJ2-1, with D perhaps TRBD1 (7 bases). Trimming shortened V by 5 bases and J by 7 bases, and 18 bases separated the two germline ends. Germline V lookup: CDR1 SGHTA, CDR2 FQGTGA. CDR3 length equals 15 residues. The chain's CDR3 is CASSPAGTAFNEQFF. The CDR3 nucleotides are TGTGCCAGCAGCCCCGCGGGGACAGCTTTTAATGAGCAGTTCTTC.

This clone came up once. The chain joins TRBV6-6 to TRBJ2-2; D is undetermined. Trimming removed 8 bases at V and 4 bases at J, with 14 bases between. Germline CDR1 and CDR2: MNHNY and SVGAGI (reference sequence). This CDR3 is 14 amino acids long. CDR3 region: CASQLEKVTGELFF. The CDR3, as DNA: TGTGCCAGCCAACTCGAGAAGGTCACCGGGGAGCTGTTTTTT.

The chain employs TRBV27 and TRBJ1-4, with D possibly TRBD1 on 5 matching bases. The germline V gene encodes CDR1 MNHEY and CDR2 SMNVEV (reference sequence). The CDR3 sequence is 13 residues long. V lost 6 bases, J lost 7 bases, and 12 bases lay in between. This CDR3 reads CASSGTYLEKLFF. The CDR3 DNA is TGTGCCAGCAGCGGGACGTACCTTGAAAAACTGTTTTTT.

J is TRBJ1-6 and V is TRBV21-1; no check of the table's D call, TRBD1, against the DNA was made. TRBV21-1 is designated a pseudogene. The length of the CDR3 is 15 residues. CDR3 coding DNA: TGTGCCAGCAGCACACGGGACAGCCTGGGATCACCCCTCCACTTT. It codes for CASSTRDSLGSPLHF.

V is TRBV7-2 and J is TRBJ1-2, with 7 bases that match TRBD1. J lost 0 bases, V lost 1 base, and 8 bases had no gene match. This CDR3 spans 17 amino acids. CDR1 and CDR2 from the germline V gene are SGHTA and FQGNSA. In DNA, the CDR3 is TGTGCCAGCAGCTTAGTTTGGACAGGACCCACTAACTATGGCTACACCTTC. The encoded protein is CASSLVWTGPTNYGYTF.

The chain couples TRBV7-2 to TRBJ2-5, with TRBD2 identical over 10 bases. Trimming took 1 base from V and 5 from J; bases not matched to a gene: 10. Looked up from germline, CDR1 is SGHTA and CDR2 is FQGNSA. The CDR3 has 17 residues. CDR3 sequence reads: CASSLDLVAGGRETQYF. DNA for the CDR3: TGTGCCAGCAGCTTAGATCTGGTAGCGGGAGGCCGGGAGACCCAGTACTTC.

The chain has TRBV7-6 and TRBJ2-1, with 9 positions matching TRBD2. Germline CDR1 reads SGHVS; CDR2 reads FNYEAQ. There are 16 residues in the CDR3. Trimming removed 5 bases from V and 2 bases from J; junction bases left unmatched: 7. In DNA, the CDR3 is TGTGCCAGCAGCCTCAATAGCGGGAGTGCCTACAATGAGCAGTTCTTC. Its translation: CASSLNSGSAYNEQFF. Based on the CDR3 plus reference TRBV7-6 and TRBJ2-1, the full variable domain is GAGVSQSPRYKVTKRGQDVALRCDPISGHVSLYWYRQALGQGPEFLTYFNYEAQQDKSGLPNDRFSAERPEGSISTLTIQRTEQRDSAMYRCASSLNSGSAYNEQFFGPGTRLTVL.

V gene TRBV7-6 combines with J gene TRBJ2-1, with D possibly matching TRBD1 (6 bases). The germline gives CDR1 SGHVS, CDR2 FNYEAQ. Trimming left V 2 bases short and J 5 bases short, with 10 bases between. This CDR3 region has 14 residues. For the CDR3, the DNA is TGTGCCAGCAGCTTACAGGCAGGGGACAATGAGCAGTTCTTC. It is translated as CASSLQAGDNEQFF.

This chain links TRBV4-2 with TRBJ2-1, with D possibly being TRBD1 or TRBD2 (5 bases each). Germline CDR1 reads LGHNA; CDR2 reads YNFKEQ. V shed 5 bases and J shed 4 bases, with 18 bases lying between them. CDR3 length: 16 amino acids. The CDR3 spells CASSINPGRRYNEQFF. The CDR3 nucleotides read TGTGCCAGCAGCATTAACCCGGGACGGAGATACAATGAGCAGTTCTTC.

The V and J genes are TRBV5-4 and TRBJ1-2; a weak D match, TRBD1 (6 bases). The CDR3 contains 15 residues. V was clipped by 0 bases and J by 0 bases, with 9 bases between them. The V gene's germline CDR1 is SGHNT and CDR2 YYREEE (reference sequence). For the CDR3, the DNA is TGTGCCAGCAGCTTGGGGACAGTCGCTAACTATGGCTACACCTTC. It is translated as CASSLGTVANYGYTF.

This chain uses TRBV4-1 with TRBJ2-7, with 9 positions matching TRBD1. There are 13 residues in the CDR3. V gave up 4 bases and J gave up 4 bases; unmatched junction bases: 2. Germline-derived CDR1 and CDR2 are MGHRA and YSYEKL. CDR3 residues: CASSRDRVYEQYF. The DNA of the CDR3 is TGCGCCAGCAGCCGGGACAGGGTGTACGAGCAGTACTTC.

The rearrangement links TRBV30 to TRBJ2-7; tentative D call: TRBD2 (6 bases). V was cut by 1 base and J by 6 bases, with 13 bases left in between. Per germline, CDR1 GTSNPN and CDR2 SVGIG (reference sequence). The CDR3 is 13 amino acids. In nucleotides, the CDR3 is TGTGCCTGGAGTGAGGAGGGGCCCAGCGAGCAGTACTTC. Its translation: CAWSEEGPSEQYF.

This clone has a handful of counts. J is TRBJ2-2 and V is TRBV5-4; either TRBD1 or TRBD2 may fit D (6 bases each). Germline loops: CDR1 SGHNT, CDR2 YYREEE (reference sequence). The CDR3 has 13 residues. With 5 bases removed from V and 9 bases from J, the gap between germline ends came to 14 bases. The CDR3 DNA is TGTGCCAGCAGTCCTACAGGGAGGTGGGAGCTGTTTTTT. Protein sequence: CASSPTGRWELFF.